This T cell receptor beta chain is from a study of T cell repertoires in cytomegalovirus infection. This CDR3 spans 18 amino acids. Germline trimming cut 3 bases from V and 4 bases from J; bases unmatched to any gene: 11. Germline CDR1 SGHDN, CDR2 FVKESK. A remark on this clonotype: Its target is unknown.

Study results and limitations: CMV-specific TCR beta clonotypes restricted by HLA-C dominated the ex vivo response.

TCRdb reprocessed the reads with MiXCR, giving one entry per CDR3 protein. The data contain 700,000 to 850,000 distinct CDR3 sequences, around a third of them seen just once; the ten biggest clones take up roughly an eighth. The material was cultured CD8+ T cells from PBMCs, obtained from culture after CMV antigen stimulation. This TCR was recovered from a human donor in good health (CMV status not recorded). Some clones in this sample may be carry-over from other donors' samples. The chain uses TRBV14 and TRBJ2-2, with TRBD1 matching 10 bases. The CDR3 bases are TGTGCCAGCAGCCAGGGATTCCGGGGACAGGGGACCACCGGGGAGCTGTTTTTT. Its translation is CASSQGFRGQGTTGELFF.